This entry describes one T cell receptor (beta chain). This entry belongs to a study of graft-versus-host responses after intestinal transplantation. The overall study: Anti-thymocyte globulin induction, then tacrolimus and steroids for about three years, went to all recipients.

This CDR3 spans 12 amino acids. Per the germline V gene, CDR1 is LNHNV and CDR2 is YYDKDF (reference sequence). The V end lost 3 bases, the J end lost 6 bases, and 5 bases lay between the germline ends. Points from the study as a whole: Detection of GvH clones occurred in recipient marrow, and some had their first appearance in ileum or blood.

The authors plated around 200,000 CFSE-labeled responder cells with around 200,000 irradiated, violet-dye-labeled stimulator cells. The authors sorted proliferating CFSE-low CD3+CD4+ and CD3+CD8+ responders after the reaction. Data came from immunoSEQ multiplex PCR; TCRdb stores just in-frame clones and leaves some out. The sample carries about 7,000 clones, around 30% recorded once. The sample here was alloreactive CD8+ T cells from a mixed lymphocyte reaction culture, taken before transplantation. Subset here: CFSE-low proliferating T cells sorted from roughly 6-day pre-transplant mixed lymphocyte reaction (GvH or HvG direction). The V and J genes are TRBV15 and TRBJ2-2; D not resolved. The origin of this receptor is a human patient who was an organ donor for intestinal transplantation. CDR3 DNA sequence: TGTGCCACCAGCAGGGGCCCCGGGGAGCTGTTTTTT. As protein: CATSRGPGELFF.